These T cell receptor beta chains were read from a single sample in a study of early T cells in non-severe SARS-CoV-2 infection. TCRdb recomputed calls from the 5' RACE reads with MiXCR, one row per CDR3 protein. The profile shows some 40,000 distinct CDR3 sequences, around 5.4% of them singletons. The sequences come from whole blood, collected at baseline. The receptors stem from an adult who was a healthcare worker with PCR-confirmed SARS-CoV-2 infection or an uninfected control (not recorded which). Both conserved end residues are part of each CDR3. The D gene is left open where the match is weak. Clone size is not always given. Where it is, it says once, few, many or a class for expanded clones.

J	size	D	V	DNA	CDR3
TRBJ2-5	many	-	TRBV6-2/TRBV6-3	TGTGCCAGCAGCCGAACAGGGAAGGGTATGAAGACCCAGTACTTC	CASSRTGKGMKTQYF
TRBJ2-3	-	-	TRBV7-6	TGTGCCAGCAGGCGGACCTACGGGACAGATACGCAGTATTTT	CASRRTYGTDTQYF
TRBJ2-5	many	-	TRBV3-1	TGTGCCAGCAGCCTACTAGCTGAGAAGACCCAGTACTTC	CASSLLAEKTQYF
TRBJ2-7	many	-	TRBV20-1	TGCAGTGCTAGAGGAACGGCGGGGGCAAACTCCTACGAGCAGTACTTC	CSARGTAGANSYEQYF
TRBJ2-7	many	-	TRBV4-3	TGCGCCAGCAGCCAAGATCCTAAGGCCGAGCAGTACTTC	CASSQDPKAEQYF
TRBJ1-6	many	-	TRBV27	TGTGCCAGCAGTTTATTGGACGGACTCCAATCACCCCTCCACTTT	CASSLLDGLQSPLHF
TRBJ1-2	many	-	TRBV5-4	TGTGCCAGCAGCTCGGGGACCCCATATGGCTACACCTTC	CASSSGTPYGYTF
TRBJ2-5	many	-	TRBV5-4	TGTGCCAGCAGCCGAAGAAGGGGGGCCCAAGAGACCCAGTACTTC	CASSRRRGAQETQYF
TRBJ2-3	many	TRBD1	TRBV7-9	TGTGCCAGCAGCTTGGGACAGGGATCCACAGATACGCAGTATTTT	CASSLGQGSTDTQYF
TRBJ2-1	many	TRBD2	TRBV5-1	TGCGCCAGCAGCACGGGACTAGCGGGAGTTAATGAGCAGTTCTTC	CASSTGLAGVNEQFF
TRBJ2-7	many	-	TRBV7-9	TGTGCCAGCAGCTCGCCCCGGACGGCCTATATGCAGTACTTC	CASSSPRTAYMQYF
TRBJ2-2	many	-	TRBV29-1	TGCAGCGTTGCGGAATGGACTAAGGACACCGGGGAGCTGTTTTTT	CSVAEWTKDTGELFF
TRBJ2-1	-	-	TRBV10-2	TGCGCCAGCAGGGAGGGCTACAATGAGCAGTTCTTC	CASREGYNEQFF
TRBJ1-1	many	-	TRBV29-1	TGCAGCGGACGGATGAACACTGAAGCTTTCTTT	CSGRMNTEAFF
TRBJ1-4	many	-	TRBV5-6	TGTGCCAGCAGCCCGGCCCCAAATGAAAAACTGTTTTTT	CASSPAPNEKLFF
TRBJ1-5	many	TRBD1	TRBV16	TGTGCCAGCAGCCTCCCTTCGGTCAGGGGGCCTCAGCCCCAGCATTTT	CASSLPSVRGPQPQHF
TRBJ1-1	many	-	TRBV10-1	TGCGCCAGCGCGGGAACTGGGAACACTGAAGCTTTCTTT	CASAGTGNTEAFF
TRBJ2-1	-	TRBD2	TRBV14	TGTGCCAGCAGCCAAAGGGGTAGCGGGGGACTCGGGAATGAGCAGTTCTTC	CASSQRGSGGLGNEQFF
TRBJ2-7	many	-	TRBV27	TGTGCCAGCAGTTCCTGGGAACAGGGCTCCGAGCAGTACTTC	CASSSWEQGSEQYF
TRBJ1-1	many	-	TRBV7-2	TGTGCCAGCAGCTTTTCAAGGGGGGCTGAAGCTTTCTTT	CASSFSRGAEAFF
TRBJ1-4	many	-	TRBV18	TGTGCCAGCTCACCACCGGGAAGAAATAATGAAAAACTGTTTTTT	CASSPPGRNNEKLFF
TRBJ2-1	many	-	TRBV4-3	TGCGCCAGCAGCCCAACTTTTAAGCGACTAACCCACAATGAGCAGTTCTTC	CASSPTFKRLTHNEQFF
TRBJ1-2	many	TRBD1	TRBV27	TGTGCCAGCAGTTTAGGTTCCGGGACAGGGGATGGCTACACCTTC	CASSLGSGTGDGYTF
TRBJ2-7	-	-	TRBV11-1	TGTGCCAGCAGCTACGGAGGCGGGTACGAGCAGTACTTC	CASSYGGGYEQYF
TRBJ2-5	few	-	TRBV2	TGTGCCGGACAGCGGGAACGGCAAGAGACCCAGTACTTC	CAGQRERQETQYF